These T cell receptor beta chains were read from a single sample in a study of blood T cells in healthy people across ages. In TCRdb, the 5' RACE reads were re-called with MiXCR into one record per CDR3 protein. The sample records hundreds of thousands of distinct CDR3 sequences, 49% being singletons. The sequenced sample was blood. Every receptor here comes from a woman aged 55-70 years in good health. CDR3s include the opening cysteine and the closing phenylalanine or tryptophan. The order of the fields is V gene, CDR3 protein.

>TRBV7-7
CASSPGTSGRYTGELFF
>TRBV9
CASSAGGTGTQYF
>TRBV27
CASRPGTANTEAFF
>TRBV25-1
CASSPGPGVADTQYF
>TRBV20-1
CSAREAGLGFETQYF
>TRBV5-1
CASSLSNVAERYF
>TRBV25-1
CASSEWPGQGFDEQYF
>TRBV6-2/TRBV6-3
CASSYGTGVSSNQPQHF
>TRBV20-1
CSAKGLGRGTDRQYF
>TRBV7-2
CASTLGRTTDTQYF
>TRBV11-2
CASTTGAMNTEAFF
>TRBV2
CASSAAKSGNEQFF
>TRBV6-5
CASRPLAGETDTQYF
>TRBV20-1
CSASPRDRGPYNEQFF
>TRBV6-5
CASSTGTGAPYNEQFF
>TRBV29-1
CSVAQKLAKNIQYF
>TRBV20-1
CSALPMGAYEQYF
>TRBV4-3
CASSQDPASGGNYNEQFF